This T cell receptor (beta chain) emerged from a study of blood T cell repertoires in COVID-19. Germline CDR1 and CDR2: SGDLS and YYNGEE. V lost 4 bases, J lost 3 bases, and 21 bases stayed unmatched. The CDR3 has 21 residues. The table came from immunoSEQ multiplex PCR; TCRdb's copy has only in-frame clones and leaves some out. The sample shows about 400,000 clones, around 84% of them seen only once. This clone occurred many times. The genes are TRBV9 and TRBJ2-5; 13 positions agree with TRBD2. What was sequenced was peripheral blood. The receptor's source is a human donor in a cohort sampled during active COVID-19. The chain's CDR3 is CASSSTPEETSGGAPKETQYF. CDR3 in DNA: TGTGCCAGCAGCTCAACGCCAGAGGAAACTAGCGGGGGGGCCCCCAAAGAGACCCAGTACTTC.